The 9 T cell receptor beta chains reported below all come from one sample, sequenced in a study of long-term antiretroviral therapy in people with HIV. The run of the v3.0 immunoSEQ assay was at survey level. Sequenced by immunoSEQ multiplex PCR; TCRdb stores in-frame clones only, minus some. The sample contains approximately 35,000 clones, about 85% of which appear only once. The sample in question was unsorted PBMCs, obtained 1.9 years after starting antiretroviral therapy. The source of these receptors is a young man with HIV.

This clone has only one observation. This chain connects TRBV27 to TRBJ1-6; D is unclear. CDR1 is MNHEY, CDR2 SMNVEV, per germline (reference sequence). The germline V and J ends were trimmed by 2 bases and 6 bases, with 8 bases remaining between them. This CDR3 spans 14 amino acids. CDR3 DNA: TGTGCCAGCAGTTTAGTGGGTGCTAATTCACCCCTCCACTTT. This gives the protein CASSLVGANSPLHF.

This clone was counted a single time. This rearrangement joins TRBV10-1 to TRBJ1-1; D is ambiguous. Trimming pared 7 bases from V and 4 bases from J, leaving 13 bases between. Germline assignment: CDR1 WNHNN and CDR2 SYGVQD (reference sequence). This CDR3 is built from 13 residues. The CDR3 sequence: CASKMTGSTEAFF. The CDR3 coding sequence is TGCGCCAGCAAGATGACCGGCAGCACTGAAGCTTTCTTT.

V is TRBV2 and J is TRBJ1-3; no clear D. Trimming shortened V by 8 bases and J by 4 bases, and 12 bases separated the two germline ends. From germline, CDR1 is SNHLY and CDR2 FYNNEI. CDR3 length: 13 residues. The CDR3 DNA follows: TGTGCCAGCGGGCGCAACGCCGGAAACACCATATATTTT. This encodes CASGRNAGNTIYF. Using reference TRBV2 and TRBJ1-3 for the parts outside the CDR3, the full variable domain is EPEVTQTPSHQVTQMGQEVILRCVPISNHLYFYWYRQILGQKVEFLVSFYNNEISEKSEIFDDQFSVERPDGSNFTLKIRSTKLEDSAMYFCASGRNAGNTIYFGEGSWLTVV.

The V call is TRBV10-1, the J call TRBJ1-5; weak D call: TRBD1 (6 bases). The CDR3 sequence is 12 residues long. The V end lost 9 bases, the J end lost 3 bases, and 9 bases lay between the germline ends. The germline V gene has CDR1 WNHNN and CDR2 SYGVQD (reference sequence). The DNA for the CDR3 is TGCGCCAGGACAGGAAACAATCAGCCCCAGCATTTT. Its protein is CARTGNNQPQHF.

The rearrangement links TRBV6-1 to TRBJ1-6; maybe TRBD1 (5 bases). Germline CDR1 MNHNS, CDR2 SASEGT. CDR3 size: 15 residues. The germline V and J ends were trimmed by 2 bases and 7 bases, with 12 bases remaining between them. The CDR3 bases are TGTGCCAGCAGTGAAATGGTAGGGGTAAATTCACCCCTCCACTTT. It codes for CASSEMVGVNSPLHF.

This chain joins TRBV15 and TRBJ1-1; D is uncertain. The V end was cut by 1 base, the J end by 3 bases, with 6 bases between. This CDR3 has 13 residues. The V gene's germline CDR1 is LNHNV and CDR2 YYDKDF (reference sequence). The CDR3 DNA follows: TGTGCCACCAGCAGAGGGTTACACACTGAAGCTTTCTTT. It translates to CATSRGLHTEAFF.

J is TRBJ2-3 and V is TRBV7-9, with D perhaps matching TRBD1 or TRBD2 (5 bases each). The ends were cut back, 1 base at V and 4 bases at J, with 15 bases in the middle. The CDR3 is 16 amino acids. In germline, CDR1 is SEHNR, CDR2 FQNEAQ (reference sequence). CDR3 protein: CASSLESGFGADTQYF. The CDR3 nucleotides read TGTGCCAGCAGCTTAGAATCAGGGTTCGGGGCAGATACGCAGTATTTT.

The rearrangement uses TRBV7-9 and TRBJ1-3, with TRBD1 identical over 8 bases. CDR1 and CDR2 (germline): SEHNR, FQNEAQ (reference sequence). The CDR3 runs 15 residues. The V gene end was trimmed by 5 bases and the J gene end by 3 bases; junction bases not matched to a gene: 6. In DNA form, the CDR3 reads TGTGCCAGCAGCCCGACGACAGGGGTTGGAAACACCATATATTTT. This codes for CASSPTTGVGNTIYF.

The chain carries TRBV19 and TRBJ2-7, with TRBD1 matching 10 bases. From germline, CDR1 is LNHDA and CDR2 SQIVND (reference sequence). The J segment lost 5 bases and the V segment lost 5 bases, leaving 6 bases of the junction unmatched. This CDR3 has 14 residues. CDR3 protein: CASSRDRGLDEQYF. CDR3 DNA: TGTGCCAGTAGTCGGGACAGGGGTTTGGACGAGCAGTACTTC.